Each of the 10 T cell receptor beta chains below was sequenced from the same sample in a study of CD8 T cells in Susac syndrome. Reverse transcription of roughly 0.5 to 1 ug RNA was performed with random hexamers. MiXCR, run by TCRdb on the immunoSEQ multiplex PCR reads, gives a single entry per CDR3 protein. The sample includes roughly 140,000 distinct CDR3 sequences, approximately 95% seen only once; the top ten take 0.16%. Sequenced: CD4+ T cells from PBMCs. The receptors come from a human donor with Susac syndrome.

V usage is TRBV3-1 and J usage is TRBJ2-5; 7 positions match TRBD2. V was pared by 0 bases and J by 5 bases, with 6 bases of the junction left unmatched. This CDR3 region has 15 residues. Germline CDR1 reads LGHDT; CDR2 reads YNNKEL (reference sequence). The CDR3 DNA follows: TGTGCCAGCAGCCAAGATCGCCAGCGGGATGAGACCCAGTACTTC. Its translation: CASSQDRQRDETQYF.

The CDR3 nucleotides read TGCAGCGGAGACGTGAGAAACACCATATATTTT. Translated: CSGDVRNTIYF. The chain couples TRBV29-1 to TRBJ1-3, with no clear D. Germline lookup yields CDR1 SQVTM and CDR2 ANQGSEA. The CDR3 has 11 amino acids. Trimming removed 7 bases at V and 5 bases at J, with 9 bases between.

The chain recombines TRBV20-1 with TRBJ2-2; a possible D gene is TRBD1 (5 bases). Trimming took off 4 bases at V and 7 bases at J, with 7 bases between the two ends. The CDR3 has 11 amino acids. Per germline, CDR1 DFQATT and CDR2 SNEGSKA (reference sequence). The CDR3 DNA reads as TGCAGTGCTAAGGGGAACGGGGAGCTGTTTTTT. This translates into CSAKGNGELFF.

The V and J genes are TRBV29-1 and TRBJ2-7; unclear D gene. Germline V gene sequence: CDR1 SQVTM, CDR2 ANQGSEA. V lost 4 bases and J 1 base, leaving 5 bases between the germline ends. The CDR3 sequence is 11 residues long. DNA for the CDR3: TGCAGCGTTGTACAGTCCTACGAGCAGTACTTC. Protein sequence: CSVVQSYEQYF.

The J gene is TRBJ2-2, the V gene TRBV7-8; D perhaps matches TRBD2 (6 bases). The germline gives CDR1 SGHVS, CDR2 FQNEAQ. There are 16 residues in the CDR3. Between the trimmed V and J ends, which lost 5 bases and 5 bases, there was a span of 18 bases. CDR3 nucleotides: TGTGCCAGCAGCACGCAGAGCGGGCTTGGAACCGGGGAGCTGTTTTTT. It codes for CASSTQSGLGTGELFF.

V and J are TRBV29-1 and TRBJ2-5; no reliable D call. Trimming removed 2 bases from V and 2 bases from J, with 3 bases in between. The CDR3 loop spans 11 amino acids. Looked up from germline, CDR1 is SQVTM and CDR2 is ANQGSEA. The CDR3: CSVEQQETQYF. The CDR3 coding sequence is TGCAGCGTTGAACAGCAAGAGACCCAGTACTTC.

This rearrangement joins TRBV15 to TRBJ1-2; a possible D gene is TRBD1 (5 bases). Per germline, CDR1 LNHNV and CDR2 YYDKDF (reference sequence). Trimming cost V 0 bases and J 5 bases, with 16 bases left between them. The CDR3 sequence is 16 residues long. CDR3 in DNA: TGTGCCACCAGCAGAGATCTCGCCGGGACGCAGTATGGCTACACCTTC. Protein product: CATSRDLAGTQYGYTF.

This clonotype was seen more than once but under ten times. The chain recombines TRBV6-5 with TRBJ2-1; D unresolved. The germline CDR1 and CDR2 sequences are MNHEY and SVGAGI. The length of the CDR3 is 11 residues. Trimming took 2 bases from V and 7 from J, leaving 3 bases between them. This CDR3 is CASSYRNEQFF. As DNA, the CDR3 is TGTGCCAGCAGTTACCGAAATGAGCAGTTCTTC.

The rearrangement uses TRBV20-1 and TRBJ2-7, with D unclear. CDR3 length equals 11 residues. Germline CDR1 is DFQATT and CDR2 is SNEGSKA (reference sequence). V lost 5 bases and J lost 3, with 8 bases in between. This CDR3 is CSAPVGYEQYF. CDR3 sequence (DNA): TGCAGTGCTCCGGTGGGCTACGAGCAGTACTTC.

This chain uses TRBV11-2 with TRBJ1-5; D gene uncertain. Germline-derived CDR1 and CDR2 are SGHAT and FQNNGV. The V end was cut by 5 bases, the J end by 0 bases, with 11 bases between. The CDR3 has 15 amino acids. The CDR3 here is CASSQDGYSNQPQHF. The CDR3 coding sequence is TGTGCCAGCAGCCAGGACGGATATAGCAATCAGCCCCAGCATTTT.